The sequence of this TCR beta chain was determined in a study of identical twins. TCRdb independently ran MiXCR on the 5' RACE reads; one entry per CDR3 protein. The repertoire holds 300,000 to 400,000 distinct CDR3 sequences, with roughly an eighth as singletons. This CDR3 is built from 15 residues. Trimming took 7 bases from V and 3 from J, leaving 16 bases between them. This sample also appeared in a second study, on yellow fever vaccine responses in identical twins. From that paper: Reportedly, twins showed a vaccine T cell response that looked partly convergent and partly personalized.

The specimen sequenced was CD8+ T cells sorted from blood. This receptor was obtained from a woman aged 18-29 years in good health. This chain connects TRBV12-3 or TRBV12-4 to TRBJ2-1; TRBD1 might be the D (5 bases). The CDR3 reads CASTLGRAFYNEQFF. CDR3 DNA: TGTGCCAGCACCCTCGGCAGGGCCTTCTACAATGAGCAGTTCTTC.